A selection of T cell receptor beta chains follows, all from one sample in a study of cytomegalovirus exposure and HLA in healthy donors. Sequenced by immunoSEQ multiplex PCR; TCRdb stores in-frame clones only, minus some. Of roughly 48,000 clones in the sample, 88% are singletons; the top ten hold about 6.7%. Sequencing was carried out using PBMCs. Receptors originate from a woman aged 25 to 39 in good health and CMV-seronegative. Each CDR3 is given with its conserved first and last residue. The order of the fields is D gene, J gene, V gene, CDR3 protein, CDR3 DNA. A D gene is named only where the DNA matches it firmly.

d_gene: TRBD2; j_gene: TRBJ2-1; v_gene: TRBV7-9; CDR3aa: CASRPLAGASFF; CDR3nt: TGTGCCAGCAGACCCCTAGCGGGAGCCTCTTTCTTC
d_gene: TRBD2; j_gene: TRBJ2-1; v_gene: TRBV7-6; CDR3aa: CASSPRRASGRRGYNEQFF; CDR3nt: TGTGCCAGCAGCCCCCGGAGGGCTAGCGGGAGGAGGGGCTACAATGAGCAGTTCTTC
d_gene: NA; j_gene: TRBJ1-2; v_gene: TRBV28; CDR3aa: CASSLGGTYGYTF; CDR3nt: TGTGCCAGCAGTTTGGGAGGGACCTATGGCTACACCTTC
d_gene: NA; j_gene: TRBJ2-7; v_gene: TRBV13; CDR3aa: CASSSRSGEGGSYEQYF; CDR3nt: TGTGCCAGCAGCTCCCGCAGTGGAGAGGGAGGTTCCTACGAGCAGTACTTC
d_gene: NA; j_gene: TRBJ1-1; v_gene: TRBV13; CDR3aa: CASSLAGVTEAFF; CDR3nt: TGTGCCAGCAGCTTAGCAGGGGTCACTGAAGCTTTCTTT
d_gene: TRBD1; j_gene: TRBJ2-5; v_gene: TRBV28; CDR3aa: CAIGTGGFRETQYF; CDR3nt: TGTGCCATCGGGACAGGGGGCTTTCGTGAGACCCAGTACTTC
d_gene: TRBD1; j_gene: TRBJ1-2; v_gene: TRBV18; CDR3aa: CASSPQDRIGGYTF; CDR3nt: TGTGCCAGCTCACCCCAGGACAGGATTGGCGGCTACACCTTC
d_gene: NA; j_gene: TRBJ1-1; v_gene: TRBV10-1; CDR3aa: CASSEWRSEKAFF; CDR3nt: TGCGCCAGCAGTGAGTGGCGGTCGGAGAAAGCTTTCTTT
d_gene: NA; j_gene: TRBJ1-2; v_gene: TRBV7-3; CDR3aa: CASSPHGGLGYTF; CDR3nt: TGTGCCAGCAGTCCACACGGCGGGCTAGGCTACACCTTC
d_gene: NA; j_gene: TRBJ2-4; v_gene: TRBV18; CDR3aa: CASSHGGLAKNIQYF; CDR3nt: TGTGCCAGCTCCCATGGGGGCCTAGCCAAAAACATTCAGTACTTC
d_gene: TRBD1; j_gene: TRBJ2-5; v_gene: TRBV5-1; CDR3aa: CASSATGEETQYF; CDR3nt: TGCGCCAGCAGCGCCACAGGGGAAGAGACCCAGTACTTC
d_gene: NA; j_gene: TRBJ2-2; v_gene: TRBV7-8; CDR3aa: CASSHRIPGELFF; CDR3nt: TGTGCCAGCAGCCACAGGATTCCCGGGGAGCTGTTTTTT
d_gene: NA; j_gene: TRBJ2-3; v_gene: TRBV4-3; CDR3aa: CASSQDLAQGPDTQYF; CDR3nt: TGCGCCAGCAGCCAAGACCTAGCCCAGGGGCCAGATACGCAGTATTTT
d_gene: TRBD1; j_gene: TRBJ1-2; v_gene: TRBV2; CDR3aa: CASSSTSRGPGGYTF; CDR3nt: TGTGCCAGCAGTTCAACCTCAAGGGGGCCAGGTGGCTACACCTTC
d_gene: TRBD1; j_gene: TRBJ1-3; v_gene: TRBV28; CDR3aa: CASSRGQFSGNTIYF; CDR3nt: TGTGCCAGCAGTCGGGGACAGTTCTCTGGAAACACCATATATTTT
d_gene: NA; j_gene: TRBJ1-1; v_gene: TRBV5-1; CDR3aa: CASSLDGAVAFF; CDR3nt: TGCGCCAGCAGCTTGGATGGCGCGGTAGCTTTCTTT